Below, 12 T cell receptor beta chains from the same sample are listed, as sequenced in a study of T cell changes during pregnancy in multiple sclerosis (dated by TCRdb to between 2018 and 2021). Libraries were built with the immunoSEQ multiplex PCR assay. Here the immuneACCESS table is served through TCRdb, limited to in-frame sequences with V and J called. Missing clones are a known gap in these copies; in checked studies unresolved V genes cover under half, and the rest lacks a known reason. The sample table contains over 65,000 clones; only one count was recorded for about nine tenths of them. More than 2.5% of the sample comes from the top ten. Sequenced here: peripheral blood, sampled in the first trimester of pregnancy. The receptors originated from a female donor with multiple sclerosis, enrolled in a pregnancy study.

The chain links TRBV5-6 to TRBJ2-2, with D possibly TRBD2 on 6 matching bases. Germline V gives CDR1 SGHDT, CDR2 YYEEEE. V dropped 0 bases and J dropped 6 bases, with 18 bases sitting between them. This CDR3 has 17 residues. The chain's CDR3 is CASSLVSGDVFPGELFF. CDR3 in DNA: TGTGCCAGCAGCTTGGTATCGGGGGACGTCTTCCCCGGGGAGCTGTTTTTT. Supplemented by reference TRBV5-6 and TRBJ2-2, the full variable domain reads DAGVTQSPTHLIKTRGQQVTLRCSPKSGHDTVSWYQQALGQGPQFIFQYYEEEERQRGNFPDRFSGHQFPNYSSELNVNALLLGDSALYLCASSLVSGDVFPGELFFGEGSRLTVL.

This clone occurred a few times. The chain is built from TRBV4-2 and TRBJ1-1, with D tentatively TRBD1 (6 bases). Germline loops: CDR1 LGHNA, CDR2 YNFKEQ. The CDR3 is 14 amino acids. Trimming took 0 bases from V and 8 from J, leaving 13 bases between them. CDR3 amino acids: CASSQDEQGGEAFF. CDR3 sequence (DNA): TGTGCCAGCAGCCAAGATGAACAGGGTGGGGAAGCTTTCTTT.

This clone occurred a few times. This chain joins TRBV6-1 and TRBJ1-6, with 9 bases lining up with TRBD1. The CDR3 is 15 residues long. With 4 bases clipped from V and 4 bases from J, the junction kept 2 bases outside the gene matches. Germline V gene sequence: CDR1 MNHNS, CDR2 SASEGT. CDR3 DNA: TGTGCCAGCAGTGGACAGGGGGTGTATAATTCACCCCTCCACTTT. Its protein product is CASSGQGVYNSPLHF.

The J gene is TRBJ2-1, the V gene TRBV30; tentatively, D is TRBD1 (6 bases). In germline, CDR1 is GTSNPN, CDR2 SVGIG (reference sequence). The CDR3 extends over 13 amino acids. The V gene lost 5 bases and the J gene lost 5 bases, with 13 bases spanning the gap. CDR3 DNA sequence: TGTGCCTGGGGCCAGGGGTCCCACAATGAGCAGTTCTTC. Protein: CAWGQGSHNEQFF.

This clone has a single count. The J gene is TRBJ1-5, the V gene TRBV9; 9 positions agree with TRBD1. Per the germline V gene, CDR1 is SGDLS and CDR2 is YYNGEE. The CDR3 is made up of 14 amino acids. The J segment lost 5 bases and the V segment lost 3 bases, leaving 3 bases of the junction unmatched. DNA for the CDR3: TGTGCCAGCAGCGAGGGACAGGGATATCAGCCCCAGCATTTT. Translated: CASSEGQGYQPQHF.

This sequence joins TRBV4-1 and TRBJ2-5; tentatively, D is TRBD2 (6 bases). V lost 4 bases and J 5 bases, leaving 14 bases between the germline ends. In germline, CDR1 is MGHRA, CDR2 YSYEKL. CDR3 length equals 14 residues. CDR3: CASSPGAGRETQYF. The DNA for the CDR3 is TGCGCCAGCAGCCCCGGGGCAGGGAGGGAGACCCAGTACTTC.

V is TRBV5-1 and J is TRBJ2-3; TRBD2 matches 11 bases. CDR1 and CDR2 (germline): SGHRS, YFSETQ. The CDR3 loop spans 14 amino acids. The V and J ends lost 0 bases and 6 bases, in that order; junction bases with no gene match: 0. CDR3 protein: CASSLGTSGDTQYF. DNA for the CDR3: TGCGCCAGCAGCTTGGGGACTAGCGGGGATACGCAGTATTTT.

Written as DNA, the CDR3 is TGTGCCTCAAATTTCGGGGACAGAGACCAAGAGACCCAGTACTTC. Its protein product is CASNFGDRDQETQYF. The J gene is TRBJ2-5, the V gene TRBV19, with 7 bases identical to TRBD1. The CDR3 totals 15 residues. V shed 11 bases and J 0 bases; nucleotides not matched to a gene: 12. CDR1 and CDR2 (germline): LNHDA, SQIVND (reference sequence). The whole variable domain, remainder taken from reference TRBV19 and TRBJ2-5, is DGGITQSPKYLFRKEGQNVTLSCEQNLNHDAMYWYRQDPGQGLRLIYYSQIVNDFQKGDIAEGYSVSREKKESFPLTVTSAQKNPTAFYLCASNFGDRDQETQYFGPGTRLLVL.

The table lists this clone with a few counts. DNA for the CDR3: TGTGCCAGTAGAGAAACGACAGGGAATAACTATGGCTACACCTTC. The encoded protein is CASRETTGNNYGYTF. This rearrangement joins TRBV19 to TRBJ1-2; 7 bases line up with TRBD1. Trimming removed 6 bases from V and 1 base from J; junction bases left unmatched: 8. Germline loops: CDR1 LNHDA, CDR2 SQIVND (reference sequence). This CDR3 spans 15 amino acids.

This clone was observed a single time. V gene TRBV7-2 combines with J gene TRBJ1-4; 7 nucleotides align to TRBD1. The CDR3 contains 14 residues. CDR1 and CDR2 (germline): SGHTA, FQGNSA. With V trimmed by 5 bases and J by 4 bases, 4 bases remained unmatched. The DNA of the CDR3 is TGTGCCAGCAGCCCAGGGGGGAGTAATGAAAAACTGTTTTTT. Translating gives CASSPGGSNEKLFF.

This clone is a singleton in its sample. This rearrangement joins TRBV20-1 to TRBJ1-2; D gene ambiguous. Germline lookup yields CDR1 DFQATT and CDR2 SNEGSKA (reference sequence). CDR3 length: 11 residues. With 6 bases removed from V and 3 bases from J, the gap between germline ends came to 8 bases. CDR3 DNA sequence: TGCAGTGCCCTCACAGACTATGGCTACACCTTC. Its translation is CSALTDYGYTF.

V gene TRBV7-3 combines with J gene TRBJ2-1; D perhaps matches TRBD2 (6 bases). The CDR3 runs to 13 residues. V was pared by 5 bases and J by 5 bases, with 10 bases between. Germline CDR1 is SGHTA and CDR2 is FQGTGA. The CDR3 DNA is TGTGCCAGCAGCGCGGGACTGAACAATGAGCAGTTCTTC. Residues: CASSAGLNNEQFF.